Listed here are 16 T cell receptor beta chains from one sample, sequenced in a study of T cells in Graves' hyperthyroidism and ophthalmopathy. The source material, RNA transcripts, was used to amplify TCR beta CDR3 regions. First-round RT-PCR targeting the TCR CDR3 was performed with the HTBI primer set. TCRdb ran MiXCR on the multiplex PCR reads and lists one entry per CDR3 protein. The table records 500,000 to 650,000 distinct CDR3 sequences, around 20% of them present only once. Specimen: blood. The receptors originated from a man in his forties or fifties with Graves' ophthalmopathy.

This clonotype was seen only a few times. CDR3 sequence: CASRIGQGVIETQYF. The CDR3 nucleotides are TGTGCCAGCAGAATCGGACAGGGGGTGATAGAGACCCAGTACTTC. This chain links TRBV12-3 or TRBV12-4 with TRBJ2-5, with 10 bases matching TRBD1. This CDR3 comprises 15 residues. Trimming took 6 bases from V and 4 from J; bases not matched to a gene: 8.

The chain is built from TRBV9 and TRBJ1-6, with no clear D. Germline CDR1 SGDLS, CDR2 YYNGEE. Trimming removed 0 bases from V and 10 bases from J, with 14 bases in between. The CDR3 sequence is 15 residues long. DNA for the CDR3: TGTGCCAGCAGCGTAGACGCAGACGTTTGGTCACCCCTCCACTTT. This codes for CASSVDADVWSPLHF.

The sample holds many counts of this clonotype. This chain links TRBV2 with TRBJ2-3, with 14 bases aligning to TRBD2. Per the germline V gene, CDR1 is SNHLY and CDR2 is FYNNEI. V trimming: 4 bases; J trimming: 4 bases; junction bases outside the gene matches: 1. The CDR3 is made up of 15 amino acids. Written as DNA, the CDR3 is TGTGCCAGCAGTGGGGGACTAGCGGGAGCAGATACGCAGTATTTT. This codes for CASSGGLAGADTQYF.

CDR3: CSVGERWSSYEQYF. For the CDR3, the DNA is TGCAGCGTAGGGGAAAGGTGGAGCTCCTACGAGCAGTACTTC. The chain is built from TRBV29-1 and TRBJ2-7; tentative D call: TRBD1 (5 bases). V dropped 6 bases and J dropped 0 bases, with 15 bases sitting between them. The germline V gene has CDR1 SQVTM and CDR2 ANQGSEA. This CDR3 has 14 residues.

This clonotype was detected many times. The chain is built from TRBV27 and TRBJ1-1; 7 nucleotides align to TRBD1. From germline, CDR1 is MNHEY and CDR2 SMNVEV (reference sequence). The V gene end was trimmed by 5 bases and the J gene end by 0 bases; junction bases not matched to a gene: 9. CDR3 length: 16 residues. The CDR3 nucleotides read TGTGCCAGCAGTCCCGGACAGGCTTTCATGAACACTGAAGCTTTCTTT. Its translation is CASSPGQAFMNTEAFF.

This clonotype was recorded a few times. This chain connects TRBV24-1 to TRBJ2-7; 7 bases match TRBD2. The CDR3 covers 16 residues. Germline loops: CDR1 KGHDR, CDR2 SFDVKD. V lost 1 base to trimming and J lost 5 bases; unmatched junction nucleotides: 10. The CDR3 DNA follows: TGTGCCACCAGTGATTTCGGGTCGGGGGGAGGCGACGAGCAGTACTTC. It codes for CATSDFGSGGGDEQYF.

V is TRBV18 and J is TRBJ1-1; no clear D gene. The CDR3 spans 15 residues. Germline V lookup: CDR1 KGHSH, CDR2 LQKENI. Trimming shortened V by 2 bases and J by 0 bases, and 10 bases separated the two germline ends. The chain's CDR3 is CASSPGQVMNTEAFF. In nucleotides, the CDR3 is TGTGCCAGCTCACCAGGGCAGGTCATGAACACTGAAGCTTTCTTT.

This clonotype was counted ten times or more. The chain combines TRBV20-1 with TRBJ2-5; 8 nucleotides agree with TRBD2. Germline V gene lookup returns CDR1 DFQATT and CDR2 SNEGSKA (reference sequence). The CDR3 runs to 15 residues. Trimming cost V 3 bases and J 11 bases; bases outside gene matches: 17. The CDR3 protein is CSASPSLAGRALQYF. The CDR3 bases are TGCAGTGCTAGCCCGTCCTTAGCCGGGAGGGCTCTTCAGTACTTC.

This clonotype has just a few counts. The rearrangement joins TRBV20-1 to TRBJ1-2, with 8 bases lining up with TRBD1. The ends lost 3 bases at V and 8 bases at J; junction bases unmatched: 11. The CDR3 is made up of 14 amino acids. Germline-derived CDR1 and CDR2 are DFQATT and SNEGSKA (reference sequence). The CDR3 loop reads CSASTGTGVWGYTF. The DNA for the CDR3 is TGCAGTGCTAGTACCGGGACAGGCGTCTGGGGCTACACCTTC.

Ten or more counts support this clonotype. CDR3 nucleotide sequence: TGTGCCAGCATCCCAGGGGGTGGCACAGATACGCAGTATTTT. Translation gives CASIPGGGTDTQYF. V usage is TRBV7-9 and J usage is TRBJ2-3, with 7 nucleotides matching TRBD1. This CDR3 has 14 amino acids. In germline, CDR1 is SEHNR, CDR2 FQNEAQ (reference sequence). J gave up 1 base and V 7 bases, and 5 bases lay outside the gene matches.

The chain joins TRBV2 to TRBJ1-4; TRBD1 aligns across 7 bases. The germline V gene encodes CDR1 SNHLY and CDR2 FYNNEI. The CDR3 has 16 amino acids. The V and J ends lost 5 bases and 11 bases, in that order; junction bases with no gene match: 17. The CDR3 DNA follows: TGTGCCAGCAGTCCCAGCCCGGGACAGAACTTTGGGAAACTGTTTTTT. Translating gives CASSPSPGQNFGKLFF.

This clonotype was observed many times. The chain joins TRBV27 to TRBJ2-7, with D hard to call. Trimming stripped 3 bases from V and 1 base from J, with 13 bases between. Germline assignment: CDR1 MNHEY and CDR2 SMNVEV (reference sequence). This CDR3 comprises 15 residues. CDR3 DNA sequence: TGTGCCAGCAGTTTCACGGCGGTTCGTTCCTACGAGCAGTACTTC. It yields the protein CASSFTAVRSYEQYF.

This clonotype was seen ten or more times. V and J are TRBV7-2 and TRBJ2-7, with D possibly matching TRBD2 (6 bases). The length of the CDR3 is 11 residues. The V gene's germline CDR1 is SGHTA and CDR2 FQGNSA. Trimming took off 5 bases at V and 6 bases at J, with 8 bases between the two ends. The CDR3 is CASSVGGEQYF. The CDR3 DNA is TGTGCCAGCAGCGTCGGGGGCGAGCAGTACTTC. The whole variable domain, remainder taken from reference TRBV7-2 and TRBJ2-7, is GAGVSQSPSNKVTEKGKDVELRCDPISGHTALYWYRQSLGQGLEFLIYFQGNSAPDKSGLPSDRFSAERTGGSVSTLTIQRTQQEDSAVYLCASSVGGEQYFGPGTRLTVT.

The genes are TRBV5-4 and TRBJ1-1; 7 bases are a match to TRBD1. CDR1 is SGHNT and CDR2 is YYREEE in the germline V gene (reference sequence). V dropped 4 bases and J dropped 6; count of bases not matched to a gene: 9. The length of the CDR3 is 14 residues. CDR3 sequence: CASSPDRFTAEAFF. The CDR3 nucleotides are TGTGCCAGCAGCCCGGACAGGTTTACCGCTGAAGCTTTCTTT. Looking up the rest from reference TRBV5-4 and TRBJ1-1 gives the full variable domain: ETGVTQSPTHLIKTRGQQVTLRCSSQSGHNTVSWYQQALGQGPQFIFQYYREEENGRGNFPPRFSGLQFPNYSSELNVNALELDDSALYLCASSPDRFTAEAFFGQGTRLTVV.

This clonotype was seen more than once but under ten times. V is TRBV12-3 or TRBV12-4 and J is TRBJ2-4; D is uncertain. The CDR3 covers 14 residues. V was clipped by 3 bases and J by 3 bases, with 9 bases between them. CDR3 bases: TGTGCCAGCAGTTTTCGGCAGGACAAAAACATTCAGTACTTC. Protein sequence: CASSFRQDKNIQYF.

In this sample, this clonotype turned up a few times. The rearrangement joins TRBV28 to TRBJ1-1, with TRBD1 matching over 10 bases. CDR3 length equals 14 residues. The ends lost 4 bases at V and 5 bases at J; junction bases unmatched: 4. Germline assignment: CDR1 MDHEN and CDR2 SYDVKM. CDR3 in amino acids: CASSSGTGETEAFF. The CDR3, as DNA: TGTGCCAGCAGTTCGGGGACAGGGGAAACTGAAGCTTTCTTT.